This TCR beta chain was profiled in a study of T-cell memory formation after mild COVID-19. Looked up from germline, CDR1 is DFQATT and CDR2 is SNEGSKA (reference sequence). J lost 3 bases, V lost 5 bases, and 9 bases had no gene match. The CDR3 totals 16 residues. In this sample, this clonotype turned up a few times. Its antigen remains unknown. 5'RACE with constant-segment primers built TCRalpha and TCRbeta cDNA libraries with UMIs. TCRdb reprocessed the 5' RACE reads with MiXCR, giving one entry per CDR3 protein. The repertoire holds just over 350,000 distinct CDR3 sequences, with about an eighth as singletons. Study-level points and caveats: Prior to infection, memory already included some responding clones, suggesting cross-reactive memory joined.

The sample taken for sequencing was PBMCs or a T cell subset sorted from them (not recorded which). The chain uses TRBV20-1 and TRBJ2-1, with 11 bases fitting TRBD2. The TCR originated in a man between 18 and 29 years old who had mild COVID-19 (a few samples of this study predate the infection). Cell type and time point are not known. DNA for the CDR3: TGCAGTGCTGACGGGACTAGCGGTGATAACTACAATGAGCAGTTCTTC. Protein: CSADGTSGDNYNEQFF.